The source of this TCR beta chain is a study of T-cell reconstitution after alpha-beta-depleted transplantation in children. Unique molecular identifiers were used to barcode this TCRbeta library. MiXCR, applied by TCRdb to the PCR reads, yields one record per CDR3 protein. The profile shows roughly 670,000 distinct CDR3 sequences, around 14% of them singletons. Ten or more counts support this clonotype. Antigen unknown. The study's findings and limits: Newly made T cells mostly supplied T-cell counts and diversity one year after transplant. After transplant, high TCRbeta diversity at day 60 in some patients arose from surviving recipient T cells and thymic progenitors. Alpha-beta T cells present about two months after transplant were reported to originate from several hundred expanded graft clones.

V was clipped by 5 bases and J by 2 bases, with 14 bases between them. This CDR3 has 15 amino acids. The source material was PBMCs, sampled before TCRalphabeta/CD19-depleted stem cell transplant. The chain links TRBV12-3 or TRBV12-4 to TRBJ2-3; D might be TRBD2 (5 bases). The sequence was obtained from a girl between 2 and 10 years old with congenital amegakaryocytic thrombocytopenia, due to receive a stem cell transplant. This chain's CDR3 is CASSPVHRDTDTQYF. Here the CDR3 DNA reads TGTGCCAGCAGTCCGGTCCACCGGGACACAGATACGCAGTATTTT.